This T cell receptor beta chain was recovered during a study of glioma-infiltrating T cells. Study details: Presurgical dexamethasone in glioma patients lasted six or fewer days.

J was trimmed by 11 bases and V by 10 bases; bases with no gene match: 18. There are 15 residues in the CDR3. Germline CDR1 reads ENHRY; CDR2 reads SYGVKD. TCR alpha and beta CDR3 regions were amplified from RNA using iRepertoire nested multiplex PCR. One entry per CDR3 protein results from TCRdb running MiXCR on the multiplex PCR reads. The sample consists of a few hundred thousand distinct CDR3 sequences, roughly two fifths of them appearing once. As to this clonotype: Its antigen is undetermined.

Whole-study findings and limits: Gliomas, especially low-grade, showed above-expected tissue-blood divergence; non-neoplastic patients showed below. Shared blood CDR3 signature motifs marked patients with low tissue-blood divergence.

The clonotype comes from a human donor with low-grade glioma or glioblastoma, undergoing nonglioma brain surgery, or in good health (not recorded which). This chain uses TRBV10-3 with TRBJ2-2; 8 positions match TRBD2. Sequencing used glioma tissue, nonneoplastic brain tissue, or PBMCs (not recorded which). For the CDR3, the DNA is TGTGCCAGCACCCGACCGGGACTAGAGAATAAAGAGCTGTTTTTT. It yields the protein CASTRPGLENKELFF.